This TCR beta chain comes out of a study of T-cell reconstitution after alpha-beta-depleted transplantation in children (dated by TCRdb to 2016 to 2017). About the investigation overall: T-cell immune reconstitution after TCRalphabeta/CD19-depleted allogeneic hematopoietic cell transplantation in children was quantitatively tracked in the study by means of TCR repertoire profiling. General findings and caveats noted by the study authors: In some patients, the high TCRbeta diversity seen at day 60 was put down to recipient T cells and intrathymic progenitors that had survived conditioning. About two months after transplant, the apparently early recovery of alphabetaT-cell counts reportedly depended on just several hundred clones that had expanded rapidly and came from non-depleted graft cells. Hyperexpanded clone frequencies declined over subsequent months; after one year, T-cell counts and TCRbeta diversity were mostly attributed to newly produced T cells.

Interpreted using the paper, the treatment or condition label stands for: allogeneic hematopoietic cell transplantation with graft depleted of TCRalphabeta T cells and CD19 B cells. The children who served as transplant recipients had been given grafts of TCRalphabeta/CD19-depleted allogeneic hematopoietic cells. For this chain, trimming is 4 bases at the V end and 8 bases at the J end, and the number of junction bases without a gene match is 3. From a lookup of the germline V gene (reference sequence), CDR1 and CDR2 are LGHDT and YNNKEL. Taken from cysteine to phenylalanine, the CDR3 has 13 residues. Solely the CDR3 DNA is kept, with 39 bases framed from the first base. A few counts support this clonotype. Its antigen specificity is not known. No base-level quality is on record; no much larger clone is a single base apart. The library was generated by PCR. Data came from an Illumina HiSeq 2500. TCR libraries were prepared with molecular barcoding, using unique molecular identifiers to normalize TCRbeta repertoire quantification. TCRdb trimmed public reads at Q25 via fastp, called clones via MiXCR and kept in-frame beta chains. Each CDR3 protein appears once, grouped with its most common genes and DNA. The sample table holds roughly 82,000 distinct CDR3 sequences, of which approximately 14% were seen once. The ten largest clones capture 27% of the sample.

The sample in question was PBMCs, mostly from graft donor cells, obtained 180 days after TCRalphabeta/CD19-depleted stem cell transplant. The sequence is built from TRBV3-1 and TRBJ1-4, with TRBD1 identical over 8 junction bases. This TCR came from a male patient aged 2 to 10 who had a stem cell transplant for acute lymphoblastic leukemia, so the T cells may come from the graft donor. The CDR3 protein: CASSRAGGEKLFF. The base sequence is TGTGCCAGCAGCCGGGCAGGGGGCGAAAAACTGTTTTTT.